Shown below are 32 T cell receptor beta chains from a single sample sequenced in a study of ipilimumab plus nivolumab after autologous stem cell transplantation. Data came from immunoSEQ multiplex PCR; TCRdb stores just in-frame clones and leaves some out. The table lists more than 15,000 clones, around 80% of them singletons. The specimen comprised PBMCs, sampled in a trial of ipilimumab plus nivolumab as post-transplant consolidation. The receptors stem from a male donor with diffuse large B-cell lymphoma.

This chain uses TRBV29-1 with TRBJ1-2; D unresolved. V lost 3 bases and J lost 5, with 10 bases in between. The CDR3 totals 12 residues. CDR1 and CDR2 (germline): SQVTM, ANQGSEA. The CDR3 is CSVEVREYGYTF. As DNA, the CDR3 is TGCAGCGTTGAGGTCCGGGAGTATGGCTACACCTTC.

The CDR3, as DNA: TGTGCCAGCAGCAATCTGGAGACCCAGTACTTC. This sequence encodes CASSNLETQYF. The chain employs TRBV27 and TRBJ2-5; no reliable D call. CDR1 is MNHEY, CDR2 SMNVEV, per germline (reference sequence). V gave up 6 bases and J gave up 5 bases, with 7 bases separating them. This CDR3 has 11 residues.

The chain combines TRBV11-3 with TRBJ1-1; no definite D call. Germline V gene sequence: CDR1 SGHNT, CDR2 YENEEA. This CDR3 is built from 14 residues. The V and J ends lost 2 bases and 1 base respectively, with 8 bases between them. The CDR3 nucleotides read TGTGCCAGCAGCTTAAATTCTGGGAACACTGAAGCTTTCTTT. Its protein is CASSLNSGNTEAFF.

The genes are TRBV2 and TRBJ2-5, with D uncertain. The CDR3 has 10 residues. In germline, CDR1 is SNHLY, CDR2 FYNNEI. Trimming took 10 bases from V and 1 from J, leaving 4 bases between them. CDR3: CAMGQETQYF. The CDR3 nucleotides read TGTGCCATGGGCCAAGAGACCCAGTACTTC.

The V and J genes are TRBV28 and TRBJ1-2, with 9 bases aligning to TRBD1. Germline CDR1 is MDHEN and CDR2 is SYDVKM. J gave up 4 bases and V 2 bases, and 2 bases lay outside the gene matches. The CDR3 totals 14 residues. The CDR3 DNA is TGTGCCAGCAGTTTACAGACAGGGGGCTATGGCTACACCTTC. Translating gives CASSLQTGGYGYTF.

This chain links TRBV30 with TRBJ2-7; TRBD1 is a possible D gene (5 bases). The ends were cut back, 0 bases at V and 7 bases at J, with 16 bases in the middle. CDR1 is GTSNPN and CDR2 is SVGIG in the germline V gene (reference sequence). The length of the CDR3 is 14 residues. The CDR3 bases are TGTGCCTGGAGTGTACAGGCAGTAGATCAGGAGCAGTACTTC. This encodes CAWSVQAVDQEQYF.

V usage is TRBV29-1 and J usage is TRBJ1-4; the D is unclear. The CDR3 contains 13 residues. The ends were cut back, 1 base at V and 8 bases at J, with 11 bases in the middle. Germline lookup yields CDR1 SQVTM and CDR2 ANQGSEA. CDR3 loop: CSVEVSPGEKLFF. The CDR3 DNA follows: TGCAGCGTTGAAGTTTCCCCCGGGGAAAAACTGTTTTTT.

This clone was detected only a few times. V gene TRBV5-4 combines with J gene TRBJ1-1; 7 bases line up with TRBD1. Losses at the gene ends were 5 bases for V and 2 bases for J; bases not matched to a gene: 3. The germline V gene encodes CDR1 SGHNT and CDR2 YYREEE (reference sequence). The CDR3 loop spans 13 amino acids. The CDR3 DNA is TGTGCCAGCAGGTTAGGGGGCAACACTGAAGCTTTCTTT. The encoded protein is CASRLGGNTEAFF.

The rearrangement links TRBV5-1 to TRBJ2-3; TRBD1 might be the D (6 bases). Deletions cut 4 bases from V and 0 bases from J, with 12 bases between. Germline CDR1 SGHRS, CDR2 YFSETQ. The CDR3 loop spans 15 amino acids. In DNA, the CDR3 is TGCGCCAGCAGCCGTGGACAGACTAGCACAGATACGCAGTATTTT. This sequence encodes CASSRGQTSTDTQYF.

The V gene is TRBV27, the J gene TRBJ1-2; TRBD1 might be the D (6 bases). The germline CDR1 and CDR2 sequences are MNHEY and SMNVEV (reference sequence). V shed 5 bases and J shed 8 bases, with 15 bases lying between them. The CDR3 contains 13 residues. CDR3 in DNA: TGTGCCAGCAGTCCACAGGGTTTGGAAGGCTACACCTTC. This encodes CASSPQGLEGYTF.

The chain has TRBV19 and TRBJ2-1; 7 bases are a match to TRBD2. Trimming cost V 1 base and J 9 bases; bases outside gene matches: 6. Germline V gene data show CDR1 as LNHDA and CDR2 as SQIVND (reference sequence). This CDR3 has 14 residues. Written as DNA, the CDR3 is TGTGCCAGTAGTATAGCGGGAGGACTACTTGAGCAGTTCTTC. Translating it yields CASSIAGGLLEQFF.

The CDR3: CASSQVGWGTEAFF. CDR3 nucleotides: TGTGCCAGCAGCCAAGTGGGATGGGGCACTGAAGCTTTCTTT. This chain joins TRBV7-3 and TRBJ1-1; unclear D gene. CDR3 length: 14 amino acids. Trimming stripped 5 bases from V and 4 bases from J, with 14 bases between. Germline assignment: CDR1 SGHTA and CDR2 FQGTGA.

The chain is built from TRBV11-2 and TRBJ2-7; D is possibly TRBD1 (6 bases). The CDR3 has 15 residues. Germline CDR1 SGHAT, CDR2 FQNNGV. The V and J ends lost 2 bases and 0 bases respectively, with 11 bases between them. The CDR3 coding sequence is TGTGCCAGCAGCTTATTCGGGACAAACTCCTACGAGCAGTACTTC. Translated: CASSLFGTNSYEQYF.

The table lists this clone with a count of one. This rearrangement joins TRBV5-1 to TRBJ1-2, with D possibly matching TRBD1 (6 bases). This CDR3 region has 14 residues. Trimming cost V 4 bases and J 4 bases, with 14 bases left between them. The germline CDR1 and CDR2 sequences are SGHRS and YFSETQ. CDR3 bases: TGCGCCAGCAGCCCGGACAGAGCAAGCTATGGCTACACCTTC. Its translation is CASSPDRASYGYTF.

The V and J genes are TRBV27 and TRBJ1-6; maybe TRBD1 (5 bases). V lost 5 bases and J 7 bases, leaving 21 bases between the germline ends. Germline lookup yields CDR1 MNHEY and CDR2 SMNVEV (reference sequence). The CDR3 is 17 amino acids. DNA for the CDR3: TGTGCCAGCAGTATTACAGTGGGGGGTTCGTGGAATTCACCCCTCCACTTT. Translation gives CASSITVGGSWNSPLHF.

The chain couples TRBV5-1 to TRBJ1-6, with TRBD1 identical over 8 bases. The germline V gene encodes CDR1 SGHRS and CDR2 YFSETQ. The CDR3 contains 15 residues. With V trimmed by 3 bases and J by 8 bases, 7 bases remained unmatched. CDR3 nucleotides: TGCGCCAGCAGCTACGGACAGGGCATCTATTCACCCCTCCACTTT. This encodes CASSYGQGIYSPLHF.

The V call is TRBV7-9, the J call TRBJ1-4; 9 positions agree with TRBD1. J was trimmed by 4 bases and V by 8 bases; bases with no gene match: 5. Germline lookup yields CDR1 SEHNR and CDR2 FQNEAQ (reference sequence). The CDR3 loop spans 14 amino acids. The DNA for the CDR3 is TGTGCCAGCGAACAGGGGGCGGGTAATGAAAAACTGTTTTTT. This gives the protein CASEQGAGNEKLFF.

This chain links TRBV7-9 with TRBJ2-1; TRBD2 matches at 7 bases. V shed 5 bases and J 9 bases; nucleotides not matched to a gene: 19. The CDR3 covers 17 residues. Per the germline V gene, CDR1 is SEHNR and CDR2 is FQNEAQ (reference sequence). CDR3 amino acids: CASSPRGGGRVGTEQFF. The CDR3 nucleotides are TGTGCCAGCAGCCCCCGGGGCGGCGGGAGAGTAGGCACTGAGCAGTTCTTC.

J is TRBJ2-2 and V is TRBV27; TRBD2 matches at 10 bases. CDR3 size: 17 residues. In germline, CDR1 is MNHEY, CDR2 SMNVEV (reference sequence). V shed 6 bases and J 0 bases; nucleotides not matched to a gene: 7. The CDR3 is CASRPGLAVANTGELFF. CDR3 sequence (DNA): TGTGCCAGCAGGCCAGGACTAGCGGTCGCGAACACCGGGGAGCTGTTTTTT.

The chain uses TRBV21-1 and TRBJ2-7. TRBV21-1 is noted as a pseudogene. This CDR3 region has 16 residues. CDR3 sequence: CASSSRNGGRATEQYF. DNA for the CDR3: TGTGCCAGCAGCTCCCGAAATGGGGGTCGGGCTACTGAGCAGTACTTC.

This rearrangement joins TRBV27 to TRBJ1-2; the D gene is possibly TRBD1 (6 bases). V shed 3 bases and J shed 8 bases, with 13 bases lying between them. The length of the CDR3 is 13 residues. Germline V gene sequence: CDR1 MNHEY, CDR2 SMNVEV (reference sequence). CDR3 sequence reads: CASSFTGARGYTF. The CDR3 region has the DNA TGTGCCAGCAGTTTTACGGGGGCAAGGGGCTACACCTTC.

This clone has a handful of counts. The chain joins TRBV7-2 to TRBJ1-5; 7 positions agree with TRBD1. This CDR3 is built from 18 residues. The V gene end was trimmed by 2 bases and the J gene end by 6 bases; junction bases not matched to a gene: 16. CDR1 SGHTA and CDR2 FQGNSA come from the germline V gene. The CDR3 bases are TGTGCCAGCAGCTTATTTATGATTAGAGGGGGCCTGAGTCAGCCCCAGCATTTT. It specifies CASSLFMIRGGLSQPQHF.

A few counts support this clone. The V call is TRBV27, the J call TRBJ1-2; tentative D call: TRBD1 (5 bases). V was cut by 0 bases and J by 7 bases, with 9 bases left in between. This CDR3 contains 13 residues. The germline gives CDR1 MNHEY, CDR2 SMNVEV (reference sequence). CDR3 in DNA: TGTGCCAGCAGTTTATCAAGACAGAGTGGCTACACCTTC. Encoded protein: CASSLSRQSGYTF.

The chain couples TRBV10-3 to TRBJ2-7; D not resolved. V lost 0 bases and J lost 4, with 13 bases in between. The germline CDR1 and CDR2 sequences are ENHRY and SYGVKD. The CDR3 covers 15 residues. CDR3 loop: CAISESTRAAYEQYF. CDR3 DNA sequence: TGTGCCATCAGTGAGTCGACTCGTGCCGCTTACGAGCAGTACTTC.

V and J are TRBV5-1 and TRBJ1-2; 11 positions match TRBD1. CDR3 length: 14 amino acids. CDR1 and CDR2 (germline): SGHRS, YFSETQ. V dropped 4 bases and J dropped 6; count of bases not matched to a gene: 5. The CDR3 DNA reads TGCGCCAGCAGCCAGGGGACAGGGGGGCATGGCTACACCTTC. As protein: CASSQGTGGHGYTF.

This clone was seen a single time. The chain links TRBV5-1 to TRBJ2-1, with 8 bases lining up with TRBD2. CDR3 length equals 14 residues. Per the germline V gene, CDR1 is SGHRS and CDR2 is YFSETQ. J lost 8 bases, V lost 0 bases, and 4 bases had no gene match. In DNA form, the CDR3 reads TGCGCCAGCAGCTTGGCGCGGGAGGTGGATGAGCAGTTCTTC. Amino acids: CASSLAREVDEQFF.

In DNA form, the CDR3 reads TGTGCCAGCAGCTCCAGGGGTATGGCAGATACGCAGTATTTT. This codes for CASSSRGMADTQYF. The chain recombines TRBV11-3 with TRBJ2-3; D might be TRBD1 (6 bases). Per germline, CDR1 SGHNT and CDR2 YENEEA. The CDR3 covers 14 residues. V gave up 4 bases and J gave up 4 bases, with 12 bases separating them. The whole variable domain, remainder taken from reference TRBV11-3 and TRBJ2-3, is EAGVVQSPRYKIIEKKQPVAFWCNPISGHNTLYWYLQNLGQGPELLIRYENEEAVDDSQLPKDRFSAERLKGVDSTLKIQPAELGDSAVYLCASSSRGMADTQYFGPGTRLTVL.

The chain links TRBV27 to TRBJ2-4; 7 nucleotides match TRBD2. The CDR3 consists of 17 residues. With V trimmed by 5 bases and J by 0 bases, 10 bases remained unmatched. CDR1 is MNHEY, CDR2 SMNVEV, per germline (reference sequence). The CDR3 DNA reads as TGTGCCAGCAGTAGCCCCACTAGCGCTATAGCCAAAAACATTCAGTACTTC. This translates into CASSSPTSAIAKNIQYF.

V and J are TRBV6-5 and TRBJ2-7; D unclear. The ends were cut back, 8 bases at V and 3 bases at J, with 14 bases in the middle. CDR1 and CDR2 from the germline V gene are MNHEY and SVGAGI. The CDR3 runs 13 residues. This chain's CDR3 is CASRPSTVYEQYF. CDR3 sequence (DNA): TGTGCCAGCCGACCCTCAACGGTCTACGAGCAGTACTTC.

The rearrangement uses TRBV6-5 and TRBJ1-2, with 9 bases fitting TRBD1. In germline, CDR1 is MNHEY, CDR2 SVGAGI. The V segment lost 5 bases and the J segment 7 bases; nucleotides outside the gene matches: 5. CDR3 size: 13 residues. CDR3 sequence: CASSQVTGGGYTF. In DNA, the CDR3 is TGTGCCAGCAGTCAGGTGACAGGGGGTGGCTACACCTTC.

The chain carries TRBV2 and TRBJ2-4; possibly TRBD1 for D (6 bases). The CDR3 covers 14 residues. CDR1 is SNHLY, CDR2 FYNNEI, per germline. Trimming pared 4 bases from V and 0 bases from J, leaving 7 bases between. For the CDR3, the DNA is TGTGCCAGCAGTGGACAGGTAGCCAAAAACATTCAGTACTTC. Amino acids: CASSGQVAKNIQYF.

The chain is built from TRBV9 and TRBJ1-1, with D maybe TRBD1 (5 bases). This CDR3 has 14 amino acids. Trimming pared 4 bases from V and 6 bases from J, leaving 16 bases between. Germline V gives CDR1 SGDLS, CDR2 YYNGEE. Written as DNA, the CDR3 is TGTGCCAGCAGCAGAGGGGCCGCCGGACCTGAAGCTTTCTTT. Translating gives CASSRGAAGPEAFF.